The 8 T cell receptor beta chains reported below all come from one sample, sequenced in a study of regulatory T cells in long-lasting Graves disease (dated by TCRdb to the early 2020s). Library creation used multiplex PCR. For sequencing, an Illumina HiSeq 4000 was employed. CDR3 regions were amplified by Arm-PCR with iRepertoire HTBI primers to construct TCR beta libraries. TCRdb applied fastp at Q25 and MiXCR to the public reads, then kept only in-frame beta chains. Each CDR3 protein appears once, grouped with its most common genes and DNA. This sample gives 350,000 to 550,000 distinct CDR3 sequences in total; approximately 14% of them show up just once. Of the sample, approximately 15% is held by the ten largest clones. This sample's time point label indicates: newly diagnosed GD, antithyroid drugs for less than 3 months. For both TCR sequencing and RNA sequencing, RNA was extracted from PBMCs in TRIzol.

A further study also used this sample, focusing on T cells in Graves' hyperthyroidism and ophthalmopathy.

The sequencing here drew on peripheral blood mononuclear cells (PBMCs), taken at new diagnosis, from a patient treated with antithyroid drugs. The receptor set was obtained from a woman between 45 and 60 years old with Graves disease. Donor details come from another sample of the same person, matched by shared clones.

CDR3 loop: CASSTGQGEDTIYF. CDR3 nucleotides: TGTGCCAGCAGCACCGGACAGGGTGAAGACACCATATATTTT. The rearrangement joins TRBV7-3 to TRBJ1-3, with 8 positions matching TRBD1. CDR3 size: 14 residues. Germline V gene data show CDR1 as SGHTA and CDR2 as FQGTGA. V shed 5 bases and J 8 bases; nucleotides not matched to a gene: 8.

On this clonotype: The junction departs from the called germline gene at one end, perhaps through a read error. The chain is built from TRBV5-1 and TRBJ2-7; TRBD2 matches at 15 bases. Germline V gene sequence: CDR1 SGHRS, CDR2 YFSETQ. The CDR3 has 16 amino acids. The CDR3: CASSPGTSGRLYERYF. The CDR3, as DNA: TGCGCTAGCAGCCCCGGGACTAGCGGGAGGTTGTACGAGCGGTACTTC. The entire variable domain, with the rest obtained from reference TRBV5-1 and TRBJ2-7, is as follows: KAGVTQTPRYLIKTRGQQVTLSCSPISGHRSVSWYQQTPGQGLQFLFEYFSETQRNKGNFPGRFSGRQFSNSRSEMNVSTLELGDSALYLCASSPGTSGRLYERYFGPGTRLTVT.

The genes are TRBV28 and TRBJ1-2, with a weak D call TRBD1 (6 bases). V dropped 2 bases and J dropped 4 bases, with 11 bases sitting between them. The CDR3 consists of 14 residues. Germline V gene lookup returns CDR1 MDHEN and CDR2 SYDVKM. Here the CDR3 reads CASSLDRLIYGYTF. CDR3 nucleotides: TGTGCCAGCAGTTTAGACAGGTTAATCTATGGCTACACCTTC.

This clonotype was seen many times. The chain employs TRBV7-9 and TRBJ2-7; no reliable D call. Germline assignment: CDR1 SEHNR and CDR2 FQNEAQ (reference sequence). The CDR3 is 14 amino acids. V lost 1 base, J lost 0 bases, and 7 bases lay in between. CDR3 DNA: TGTGCCAGCAGCTTAGAGGGCCACTCCTACGAGCAGTACTTC. Protein: CASSLEGHSYEQYF.

This clonotype appeared a single time. This chain connects TRBV9 to TRBJ1-2; D unclear. CDR3 size: 14 residues. CDR1 and CDR2 from the germline V gene are SGDLS and YYNGEE. V shed 0 bases and J shed 4 bases, with 10 bases lying between them. CDR3 nucleotide sequence: TGTGCCAGCAGCGTAGGTTCTGGGTCCTATGGCTACACCTTC. This encodes CASSVGSGSYGYTF. The variable domain in full, completed from reference TRBV9 and TRBJ1-2, reads DSGVTQTPKHLITATGQRVTLRCSPRSGDLSVYWYQQSLDQGLQFLIQYYNGEERAKGNILERFSAQQFPDLHSELNLSSLELGDSALYFCASSVGSGSYGYTFGSGTRLTVV.

A few counts support this clonotype. This chain joins TRBV19 and TRBJ2-7; TRBD2 matches 10 bases. J gave up 5 bases and V 5 bases, and 9 bases lay outside the gene matches. CDR1 LNHDA and CDR2 SQIVND come from the germline V gene (reference sequence). This CDR3 has 15 amino acids. CDR3 in DNA: TGTGCCAGTAGTTCAGCCGGGACTAGCGTAAACGAGCAGTACTTC. Its translation: CASSSAGTSVNEQYF. Using reference TRBV19 and TRBJ2-7 for the parts outside the CDR3, the full variable domain is DGGITQSPKYLFRKEGQNVTLSCEQNLNHDAMYWYRQDPGQGLRLIYYSQIVNDFQKGDIAEGYSVSREKKESFPLTVTSAQKNPTAFYLCASSSAGTSVNEQYFGPGTRLTVT.

This clonotype was counted ten times or more. V is TRBV2 and J is TRBJ2-2, with unresolved D. Trimming took 7 bases from V and 0 from J, leaving 12 bases between them. The CDR3 has 15 amino acids. Germline lookup yields CDR1 SNHLY and CDR2 FYNNEI. CDR3 sequence reads: CASIGDPANTGELFF. Written as DNA, the CDR3 is TGTGCCAGCATAGGTGATCCCGCGAACACCGGGGAGCTGTTTTTT.

This clonotype was picked up a small number of times. This chain uses TRBV4-1 with TRBJ2-7; 8 positions agree with TRBD1. The CDR3 is made up of 16 amino acids. Germline CDR1 and CDR2: MGHRA and YSYEKL. With V trimmed by 0 bases and J by 4 bases, 8 bases remained unmatched. This CDR3 reads CASSQETRTGTYEQYF. CDR3 coding DNA: TGCGCCAGCAGCCAAGAAACTCGGACAGGGACTTACGAGCAGTACTTC.